The next 14 T cell receptor beta chains were all read from a single sample in a study of breast tumors, draining lymph nodes, adjacent tissues. One entry per CDR3 protein results from TCRdb running MiXCR on the multiplex PCR reads. The sample includes some 120,000 distinct CDR3 sequences, approximately 22% seen only once; the top ten take about 2%. Breast cancer patients provided tissue from their axillary draining lymph nodes. Sequenced material: axillary lymph node tissue. These receptors were taken from a female donor with breast cancer. Some clones in this sample may be carry-over from other donors' samples.

This clonotype was detected ten times or more. The rearrangement uses TRBV7-9 and TRBJ2-1; 13 bases agree with TRBD2. The CDR3 is made up of 17 amino acids. Trimming at V came to 0 bases and at J to 7 bases, leaving 6 bases not matched to a gene. The germline V gene encodes CDR1 SEHNR and CDR2 FQNEAQ (reference sequence). CDR3 DNA: TGTGCCAGCAGCTTAGCAAGGACTAGCGGGAGTCGAAATGAGCAGTTCTTC. As protein: CASSLARTSGSRNEQFF.

Remarks on this clonotype: A much larger clone sits a single nucleotide away, making a read error possible. The CDR3 DNA reads TGTGCCAGCAGCCAGGGTCCTCACCGGGATACGCAGTATTTT. It codes for CASSQGPHRDTQYF. The gene calls are TRBV4-2 and TRBJ2-3; unclear D gene. CDR3 length equals 14 residues. Trimming left V 3 bases short and J 6 bases short, with 13 bases between. Germline V gene lookup returns CDR1 LGHNA and CDR2 YNFKEQ.

This clonotype was observed many times. The chain recombines TRBV7-3 with TRBJ2-3; D remains ambiguous. Germline V gene sequence: CDR1 SGHTA, CDR2 FQGTGA. Trimming shortened V by 4 bases and J by 4 bases, and 6 bases separated the two germline ends. The CDR3 length is 12 residues. The CDR3 DNA reads as TGTGCCAGCAGCTCCCAAGCAGATACGCAGTATTTT. Translated: CASSSQADTQYF.

This clonotype was observed many times. The chain employs TRBV6-2 or TRBV6-3 and TRBJ2-7; 10 bases map to TRBD2. This CDR3 is 15 amino acids long. The germline V gene has CDR1 MNHEY and CDR2 SVGEGT. V was pared by 6 bases and J by 0 bases, with 5 bases of the junction left unmatched. Here the CDR3 DNA reads TGTGCCAGCAGCCGACTAGCGGGTGACTCCTACGAGCAGTACTTC. Its translation: CASSRLAGDSYEQYF.

This clonotype was recorded many times. The chain employs TRBV20-1 and TRBJ2-1; D is ambiguous. V gave up 6 bases and J gave up 3 bases, with 12 bases separating them. The CDR3 covers 13 residues. Per germline, CDR1 DFQATT and CDR2 SNEGSKA (reference sequence). The CDR3 DNA reads TGCAGTGCCACAGTGAGTAACTACAATGAGCAGTTCTTC. This translates into CSATVSNYNEQFF.

This clonotype was observed many times. The rearrangement joins TRBV12-3 or TRBV12-4 to TRBJ2-7; TRBD2 matches 9 bases. The CDR3 totals 14 residues. The trim removed 3 bases at V and 6 bases at J, leaving 6 bases unmatched. The CDR3 spells CASSLAGGGGEQYF. For the CDR3, the DNA is TGTGCCAGCAGTTTGGCGGGAGGGGGTGGCGAGCAGTACTTC.

This clonotype was detected many times. CDR3 in amino acids: CASSLLGQGDTQYF. The CDR3 coding sequence is TGTGCCAGCAGCTTACTGGGTCAAGGGGATACGCAGTATTTT. This chain links TRBV7-3 with TRBJ2-3; no clear D gene. CDR3 size: 14 residues. With 2 bases removed from V and 6 bases from J, the gap between germline ends came to 12 bases. CDR1 is SGHTA and CDR2 is FQGTGA in the germline V gene.

This clonotype was recorded at least ten times. This chain connects TRBV11-1 to TRBJ2-3; D might be TRBD2 (7 bases). This CDR3 contains 15 residues. V was pared by 7 bases and J by 4 bases, with 18 bases between. The germline V gene encodes CDR1 SGHAT and CDR2 FQDESV (reference sequence). CDR3 sequence reads: CASTSLEGGSDTQYF. CDR3 nucleotide sequence: TGTGCCAGCACCTCACTTGAGGGGGGGTCAGATACGCAGTATTTT.

This clonotype was seen at least ten times. This chain connects TRBV4-1 to TRBJ2-1; D unclear. Germline V gene lookup returns CDR1 MGHRA and CDR2 YSYEKL. Deletions cut 7 bases from V and 7 bases from J, with 8 bases between. The CDR3 loop spans 11 amino acids. CDR3 nucleotides: TGCGCCAGCAACATGGGGAATGAGCAGTTCTTC. It codes for CASNMGNEQFF.

This clonotype occurred many times. The J gene is TRBJ2-7, the V gene TRBV5-1, with 10 bases aligning to TRBD2. The CDR3 has 16 residues. V was clipped by 0 bases and J by 5 bases; unmatched bases: 8. Germline CDR1 reads SGHRS; CDR2 reads YFSETQ. The CDR3, as DNA: TGCGCCAGCAGCTTGGAACCTAGCGGGAGTATCCACGAGCAGTACTTC. Its translation is CASSLEPSGSIHEQYF.

In this sample, this clonotype turned up many times. The V call is TRBV7-9, the J call TRBJ2-7; 8 bases align to TRBD1. CDR3 length: 19 residues. V gave up 1 base and J gave up 1 base; unmatched junction bases: 15. From germline, CDR1 is SEHNR and CDR2 FQNEAQ (reference sequence). Here the CDR3 reads CASSLVSKTGENWSYEQYF. The CDR3 DNA follows: TGTGCCAGCAGCTTAGTTAGTAAGACAGGGGAAAATTGGTCCTACGAGCAGTACTTC.

This clonotype was seen repeatedly, ten times or more. An end of the junction differs from the germline gene, which may be a read error. V gene TRBV29-1 combines with J gene TRBJ2-1; TRBD2 might be the D (5 bases). The length of the CDR3 is 14 residues. Germline-derived CDR1 and CDR2 are SQVTM and ANQGSEA. The CDR3 loop reads CSVEEGLAGNKQFF. In nucleotides, the CDR3 is TGCAGCGTTGAAGAAGGGCTAGCAGGCAATAAGCAGTTCTTC.

The sample holds many counts of this clonotype. This chain links TRBV6-5 with TRBJ2-5; TRBD2 matches 8 bases. From germline, CDR1 is MNHEY and CDR2 SVGAGI. There are 14 residues in the CDR3. The trim removed 2 bases at V and 4 bases at J, leaving 3 bases unmatched. The CDR3: CASSYPGGGETQYF. The CDR3, as DNA: TGTGCCAGCAGTTACCCGGGGGGGGGAGAGACCCAGTACTTC.

This clonotype was recorded many times. The V and J genes are TRBV7-2 and TRBJ2-3, with D perhaps TRBD2 (6 bases). Germline values: CDR1 SGHTA, CDR2 FQGNSA. The CDR3 consists of 17 residues. V lost 4 bases to trimming and J lost 1 base, with 18 bases between them. CDR3 protein: CASSSPPGAGRTDTQYF. The CDR3 nucleotides are TGTGCCAGCAGCTCCCCCCCCGGAGCGGGTCGCACAGATACGCAGTATTTT.